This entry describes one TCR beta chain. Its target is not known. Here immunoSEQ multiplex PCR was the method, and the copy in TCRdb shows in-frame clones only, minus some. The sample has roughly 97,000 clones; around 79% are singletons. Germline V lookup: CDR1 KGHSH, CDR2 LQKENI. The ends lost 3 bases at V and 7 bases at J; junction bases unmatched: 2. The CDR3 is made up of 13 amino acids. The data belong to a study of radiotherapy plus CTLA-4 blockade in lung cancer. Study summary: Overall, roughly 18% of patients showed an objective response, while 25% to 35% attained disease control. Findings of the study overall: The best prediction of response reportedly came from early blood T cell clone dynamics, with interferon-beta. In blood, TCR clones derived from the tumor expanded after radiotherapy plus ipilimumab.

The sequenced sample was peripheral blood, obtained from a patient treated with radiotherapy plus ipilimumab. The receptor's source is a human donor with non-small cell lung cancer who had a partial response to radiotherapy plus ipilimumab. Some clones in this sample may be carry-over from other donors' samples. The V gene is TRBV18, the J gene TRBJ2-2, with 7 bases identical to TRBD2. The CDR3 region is CASSPRTSGELFF. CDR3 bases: TGTGCCAGCTCACCTCGGACTAGCGGGGAGCTGTTTTTT.